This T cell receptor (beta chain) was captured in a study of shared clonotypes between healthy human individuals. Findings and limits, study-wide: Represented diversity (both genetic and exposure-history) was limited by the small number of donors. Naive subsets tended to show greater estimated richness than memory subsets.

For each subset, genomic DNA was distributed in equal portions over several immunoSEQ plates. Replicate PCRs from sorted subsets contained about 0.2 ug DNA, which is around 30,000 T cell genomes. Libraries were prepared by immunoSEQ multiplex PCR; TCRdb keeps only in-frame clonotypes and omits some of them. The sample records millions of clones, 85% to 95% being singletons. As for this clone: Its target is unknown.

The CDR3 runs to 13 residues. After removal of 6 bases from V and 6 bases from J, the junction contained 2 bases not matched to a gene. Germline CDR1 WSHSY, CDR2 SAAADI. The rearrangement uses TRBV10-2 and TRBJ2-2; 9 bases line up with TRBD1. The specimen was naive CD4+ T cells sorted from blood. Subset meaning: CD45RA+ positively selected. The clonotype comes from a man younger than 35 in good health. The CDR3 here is CASRTGGSGELFF. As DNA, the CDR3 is TGCGCCAGCAGGACAGGGGGTTCCGGGGAGCTGTTTTTT.